The clone carrying this TCR beta chain was counted a few times. The data originate from a study of T cell responses to AZD1222 COVID-19 vaccine. CDR3 length equals 14 residues. CDR1 and CDR2 (germline): MGHDK, SYGVNS. The ends were cut back, 0 bases at V and 8 bases at J, with 13 bases in the middle. The assay was immunoSEQ multiplex PCR, and TCRdb's table has in-frame clones only and misses some. The top ten hold approximately 12% of the sample, which has approximately 150,000 clones, 93% seen once. Sequenced here: peripheral blood, sampled after recovery from COVID-19. This TCR came from an adult who had recovered from COVID-19. The rearrangement links TRBV25-1 to TRBJ1-2; D is possibly TRBD1 (6 bases). In DNA form, the CDR3 reads TGTGCCAGCAGTGAATACATGACAGGCAGCGGCTACACCTTC. Translating gives CASSEYMTGSGYTF.